This T cell receptor beta chain comes out of a study of OX40 agonist ivuxolimab in advanced cancers. Study-wide context: Ivuxolimab was an agonistic, fully human IgG2 monoclonal antibody directed against OX40 (CD134), a costimulatory receptor. Intravenous ivuxolimab was administered to patients every 2 weeks at six dose levels: 0.01, 0.1, 0.3, 1.5, 3 and 10 mg/kg. The paper reports the monotherapy dose-escalation portion (N of about 54 patients) of the phase I ivuxolimab trial. Patients were allowed to have had prior anti-PD-1, anti-PD-L1 or anti-CTLA-4 therapy, and around 41% of the dose-escalation patients had previously received checkpoint inhibitors. A male proportion of approximately 83% and a mean age of about 60 years, ranging from roughly 23 to 85, were recorded for the dose-escalation cohort. Partial responses occurred in three dose-escalation patients: two with cutaneous melanoma and one with hepatocellular carcinoma. Of the roughly 53 patients in dose escalation, about 20 had hepatocellular carcinoma, roughly 15 had melanoma, 9 had renal cell carcinoma and 9 had head and neck cancer. The purpose of peripheral TCRbeta sequencing was to test whether ivuxolimab changed TCR sequence diversity and led to clonal T-cell expansion. What the study reported, not specific to this receptor: The antigen specificity of the peripheral T cells that underwent clonal expansion was not determined. Low levels of normalized T-cell clonal expansion were also seen in some nonresponding patients. At doses from 0.1 to 3.0 mg/kg, clonal expansion was seen in both CD4+ and CD8+ blood T cells between baseline and week 6. On average, CD8+ T cells showed more expanded clones than CD4+ T cells after ivuxolimab. Partial responders in the 0.1-3.0 mg/kg groups had among the lowest normalized peripheral clonal expansion, especially among CD8+ T cells.

Patients with a history of autoimmune disease or receiving systemic immunosuppression were excluded from the trial. Peripheral blood for TCR sequencing was collected from all dose cohorts at baseline, on cycle 4 day 1, and on cycle 7 day 1. Samples came from an open-label, multicenter, first-in-human phase I dose-escalation trial of ivuxolimab. Adults with locally advanced or metastatic melanoma, renal cell carcinoma, hepatocellular carcinoma or head and neck squamous cell carcinoma were enrolled in the trial. CD4+ and CD8+ T cells were sorted separately from peripheral blood before TCR sequencing. Taken from the germline V gene (reference sequence), the CDR1 and CDR2 loops are GTSNPN and SVGIG. The germline V end is reduced by 2 bases and the J end by 4 bases; junction bases left unmatched: 4. The CDR3 covers 15 residues, taking in both the cysteine and the phenylalanine. The retained sequence is limited to the CDR3, 45 bases, with the frame set at the first base.

For sequencing of the TCRbeta CDR3 region, genomic DNA was extracted from the sorted cells. The immunoSEQ Assay was used to sequence the TCRbeta CDR3 regions. Entries here come from immuneACCESS through TCRdb and include only in-frame sequences with V and J called. Some clones fail to appear in such tables; in the studies checked, an unresolved V gene covers under half of the shortfall, and the cause of the remainder is unknown. The sample data list roughly 80,000 clones, and around 81% of these were observed just once. Together, the top ten hold under 2% of the sample. Comments on this clone: It lacks a known antigen. No base qualities exist here, and no much larger clone lies one base off it.

This material consisted of CD4+ or CD8+ T cells sorted from blood, taken in a trial of the OX40 agonist ivuxolimab. The receptor's source is an adult with an advanced solid tumor such as melanoma, head and neck, liver or kidney cancer. Recombination connected TRBV30 to TRBJ2-3; 12 central nucleotides agree with TRBD2. The sequenced DNA is TGTGCCTGGAGTCCCCTAGCGGGAGGGCCAGATACGCAGTATTTT. Translated, this gives CAWSPLAGGPDTQYF.